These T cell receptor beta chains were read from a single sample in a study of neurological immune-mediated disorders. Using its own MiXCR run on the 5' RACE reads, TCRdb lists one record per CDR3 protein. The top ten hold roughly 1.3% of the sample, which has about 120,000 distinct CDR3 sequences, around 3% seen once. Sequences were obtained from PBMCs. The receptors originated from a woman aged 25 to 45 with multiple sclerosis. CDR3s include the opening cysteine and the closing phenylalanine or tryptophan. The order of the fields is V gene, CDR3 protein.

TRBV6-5	CASSSYTGGDTEAFF
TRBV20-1	CSAPLVAGENEKLFF
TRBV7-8	CASSPSRGVAFF
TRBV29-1	CSVEPGQGNEQFF
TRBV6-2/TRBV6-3	CASSYPYGYTF
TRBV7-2	CASSLARMHEQYF
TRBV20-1	CSARGRSGWDSPLHF
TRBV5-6	CASSTGTEAFF
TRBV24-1	CATSDGLAGAIEKLFF
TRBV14	CASSLPGTGSGAEAFF
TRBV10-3	CAIFGGGEDYTF
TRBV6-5	CASSYSRVGQPQHF
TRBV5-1	CASSPVGKETQYF
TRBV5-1	CASSLDSYLSYEQYF
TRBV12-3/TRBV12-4	CASTQRGENIQYF
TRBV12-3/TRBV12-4	CASSSLLDRNPGYTF
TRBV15	CATSRGTGDGYTF
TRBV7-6	CASSANTRTEAFF
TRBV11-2	CASSLMRAGVIDTQYF
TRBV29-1	CSVEEEDSGANVLTF
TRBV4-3	CASSQDRPGANVLTF
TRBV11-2	CASSLVGGGALNEQFF
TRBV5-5	CASSLGGSLRSPLHF
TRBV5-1	CASSPPLAGSSYNEQFF